The 10 T cell receptor beta chains below were found in one sample sequenced in a study of cytomegalovirus exposure and HLA in healthy donors. The primer mix had 60 Vbeta and 13 Jbeta primers. Assay used: immunoSEQ multiplex PCR; TCRdb lists only in-frame clones, some missing. Here the sample spans around 94,000 clones, roughly 60% being singletons. Sequenced: PBMCs. These receptors came from a human donor in good health.

This chain uses TRBV29-1 with TRBJ1-2; D ambiguous. This CDR3 region has 9 residues. V was shortened by 3 bases and J by 7 bases, with 3 bases between the two germline ends. CDR1 SQVTM and CDR2 ANQGSEA come from the germline V gene. CDR3 sequence: CSVDSGYTF. In DNA form, the CDR3 reads TGCAGCGTTGATAGTGGCTACACCTTC.

As to this clone: Other DNA sequences from this sample encode an identical CDR3 as well. The chain employs TRBV5-1 and TRBJ2-7; tentative D call: TRBD1 (5 bases). With 1 base removed from V and 9 bases from J, the gap between germline ends came to 17 bases. The CDR3 has 14 amino acids. In germline, CDR1 is SGHRS, CDR2 YFSETQ. The CDR3 spells CASSLLPQEKVQYF. Here the CDR3 DNA reads TGCGCCAGCAGCTTGCTCCCACAGGAGAAGGTGCAGTACTTC.

The chain carries TRBV6-6 and TRBJ2-1, with 10 bases matching TRBD1. The CDR3 is 14 residues long. From germline, CDR1 is MNHNY and CDR2 SVGAGI (reference sequence). V shed 6 bases, J shed 11 bases, and the junction held 10 bases outside the gene matches. CDR3 sequence: CASSLSDRGQKQFF. CDR3 coding DNA: TGTGCCAGCAGCTTATCCGACAGGGGGCAAAAGCAGTTCTTC.

This chain uses TRBV18 with TRBJ1-1, with D tentatively TRBD1 (6 bases). Trimming pared 3 bases from V and 6 bases from J, leaving 11 bases between. The germline CDR1 and CDR2 sequences are KGHSH and LQKENI. The CDR3 has 13 amino acids. The CDR3 spells CASSPRDIAEAFF. The CDR3 nucleotides read TGTGCCAGCTCACCCCGGGACATCGCTGAAGCTTTCTTT.

J is TRBJ2-2 and V is TRBV27; a weak D match, TRBD1 (8 bases). Germline V lookup: CDR1 MNHEY, CDR2 SMNVEV (reference sequence). Trimming pared 6 bases from V and 1 base from J, leaving 12 bases between. The CDR3 runs to 15 residues. The CDR3 spells CASRYRGGNTGELFF. CDR3 nucleotide sequence: TGTGCCAGCAGGTACAGGGGGGGGAACACCGGGGAGCTGTTTTTT.

The chain employs TRBV18 and TRBJ1-4, with 9 bases aligning to TRBD1. This CDR3 has 16 amino acids. The V gene end was trimmed by 4 bases and the J gene end by 1 base; junction bases not matched to a gene: 4. CDR1 is KGHSH, CDR2 LQKENI, per germline. The CDR3 bases are TGTGCCAGCTCACTTTACAGGGGGCAAACTAATGAAAAACTGTTTTTT. Protein product: CASSLYRGQTNEKLFF. The full variable domain, with the rest looked up from reference TRBV18 and TRBJ1-4, is NAGVMQNPRHLVRRRGQEARLRCSPMKGHSHVYWYRQLPEEGLKFMVYLQKENIIDESGMPKERFSAEFPKEGPSILRIQQVVRGDSAAYFCASSLYRGQTNEKLFFGSGTQLSVL.

The genes are TRBV28 and TRBJ2-3; TRBD2 is a possible D gene (6 bases). Germline lookup yields CDR1 MDHEN and CDR2 SYDVKM. The CDR3 runs to 16 residues. Trimming left V 2 bases short and J 2 bases short, with 14 bases between. This chain's CDR3 is CASSLIFAGSTDTQYF. As DNA, the CDR3 is TGTGCCAGCAGTTTAATATTTGCGGGGTCCACAGATACGCAGTATTTT.

The genes are TRBV14 and TRBJ2-1; 7 positions agree with TRBD1. V shed 1 base, J shed 3 bases, and the junction held 9 bases outside the gene matches. Germline V lookup: CDR1 SGHDN, CDR2 FVKESK. The CDR3 is made up of 17 amino acids. This CDR3 is CASSQGLWTGNYNEQFF. CDR3 nucleotides: TGTGCCAGCAGCCAAGGTTTGTGGACAGGTAACTACAATGAGCAGTTCTTC.

The chain has TRBV7-9 and TRBJ2-1; D might be TRBD1 (5 bases). With 5 bases removed from V and 7 bases from J, the gap between germline ends came to 9 bases. This CDR3 is 12 amino acids long. Germline CDR1 SEHNR, CDR2 FQNEAQ (reference sequence). DNA for the CDR3: TGTGCCAGCAGCACAGGAGTAAATGAGCAGTTCTTC. Translation: CASSTGVNEQFF.

The rearrangement joins TRBV27 to TRBJ1-5; TRBD1 aligns across 7 bases. The germline V gene encodes CDR1 MNHEY and CDR2 SMNVEV (reference sequence). The V and J ends lost 4 bases and 7 bases, in that order; junction bases with no gene match: 7. The CDR3 totals 14 residues. CDR3 region: CASSSRGRAQPQHF. The CDR3 DNA sequence: TGTGCCAGCAGTTCAAGGGGGCGAGCGCAGCCCCAGCATTTT.